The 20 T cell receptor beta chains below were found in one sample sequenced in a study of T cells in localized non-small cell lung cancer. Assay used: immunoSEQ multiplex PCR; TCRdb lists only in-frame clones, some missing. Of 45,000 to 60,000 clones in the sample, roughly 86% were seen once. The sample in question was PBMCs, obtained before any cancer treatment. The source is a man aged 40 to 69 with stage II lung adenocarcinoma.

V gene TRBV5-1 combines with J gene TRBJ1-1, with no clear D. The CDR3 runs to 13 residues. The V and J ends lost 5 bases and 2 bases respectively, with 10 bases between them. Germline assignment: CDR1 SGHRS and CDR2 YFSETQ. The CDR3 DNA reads TGCGCCAGCAGACAAATGGGCAACACTGAAGCTTTCTTT. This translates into CASRQMGNTEAFF.

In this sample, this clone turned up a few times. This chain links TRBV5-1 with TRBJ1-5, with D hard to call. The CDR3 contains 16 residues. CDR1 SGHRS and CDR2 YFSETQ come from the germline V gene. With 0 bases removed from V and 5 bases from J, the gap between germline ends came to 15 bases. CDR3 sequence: CASSLDGSKAHQPQHF. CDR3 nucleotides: TGCGCCAGCAGCTTGGACGGGTCTAAAGCACATCAGCCCCAGCATTTT.

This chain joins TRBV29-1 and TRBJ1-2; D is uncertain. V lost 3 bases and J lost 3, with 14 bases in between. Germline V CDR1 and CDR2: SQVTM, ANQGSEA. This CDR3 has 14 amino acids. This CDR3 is CSVDGGEGHYGYTF. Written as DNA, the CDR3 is TGCAGCGTTGATGGTGGGGAAGGCCACTATGGCTACACCTTC.

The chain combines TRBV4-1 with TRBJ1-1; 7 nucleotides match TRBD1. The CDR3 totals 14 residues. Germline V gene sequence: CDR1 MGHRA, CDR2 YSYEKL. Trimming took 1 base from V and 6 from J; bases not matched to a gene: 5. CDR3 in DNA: TGCGCCAGCAGCCAAGGGGACAGTAGGGCTGAAGCTTTCTTT. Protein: CASSQGDSRAEAFF.

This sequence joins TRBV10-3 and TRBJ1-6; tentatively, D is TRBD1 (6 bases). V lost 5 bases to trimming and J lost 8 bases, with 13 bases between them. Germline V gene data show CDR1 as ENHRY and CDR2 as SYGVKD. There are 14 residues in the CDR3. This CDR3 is CAISRGPDDSPLHF. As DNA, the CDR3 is TGTGCCATCAGTCGGGGGCCGGACGATTCACCCCTCCACTTT.

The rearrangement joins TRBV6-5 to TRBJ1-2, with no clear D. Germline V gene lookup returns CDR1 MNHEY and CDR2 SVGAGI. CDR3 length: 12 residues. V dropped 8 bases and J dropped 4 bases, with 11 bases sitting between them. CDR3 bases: TGTGCCAGCCGAAGGGAGCCCTATGGCTACACCTTC. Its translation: CASRREPYGYTF.

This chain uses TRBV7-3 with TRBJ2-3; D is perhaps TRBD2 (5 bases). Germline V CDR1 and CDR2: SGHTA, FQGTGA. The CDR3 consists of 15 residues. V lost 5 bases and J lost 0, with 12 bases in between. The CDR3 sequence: CASSARGTSTDTQYF. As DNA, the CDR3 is TGTGCCAGCAGCGCCCGGGGTACTAGCACAGATACGCAGTATTTT.

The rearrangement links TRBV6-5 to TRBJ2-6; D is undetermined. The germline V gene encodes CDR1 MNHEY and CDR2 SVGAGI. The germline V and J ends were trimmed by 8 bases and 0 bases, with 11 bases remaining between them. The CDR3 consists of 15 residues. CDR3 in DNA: TGTGCCAGCCAAACTTCGCGCTCTGGGGCCAACGTCCTGACTTTC. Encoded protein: CASQTSRSGANVLTF.

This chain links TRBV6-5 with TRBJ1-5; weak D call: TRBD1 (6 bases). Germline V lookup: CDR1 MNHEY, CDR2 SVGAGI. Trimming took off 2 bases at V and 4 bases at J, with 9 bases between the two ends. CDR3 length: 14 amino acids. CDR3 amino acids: CASSYGRGNQPQHF. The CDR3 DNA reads TGTGCCAGCAGTTACGGCAGGGGTAATCAGCCCCAGCATTTT.

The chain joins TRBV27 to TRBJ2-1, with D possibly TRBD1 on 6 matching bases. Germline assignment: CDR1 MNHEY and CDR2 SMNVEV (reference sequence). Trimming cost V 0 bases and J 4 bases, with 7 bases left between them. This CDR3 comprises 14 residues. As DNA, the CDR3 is TGTGCCAGCAGTTTATCGGGGACATACAATGAGCAGTTCTTC. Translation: CASSLSGTYNEQFF.

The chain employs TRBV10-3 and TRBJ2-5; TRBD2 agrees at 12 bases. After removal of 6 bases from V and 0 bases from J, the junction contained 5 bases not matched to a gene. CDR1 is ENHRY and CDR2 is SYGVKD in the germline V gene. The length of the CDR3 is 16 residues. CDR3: CAIRSGLAGNQETQYF. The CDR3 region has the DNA TGTGCCATCAGGTCCGGACTAGCGGGGAACCAAGAGACCCAGTACTTC.

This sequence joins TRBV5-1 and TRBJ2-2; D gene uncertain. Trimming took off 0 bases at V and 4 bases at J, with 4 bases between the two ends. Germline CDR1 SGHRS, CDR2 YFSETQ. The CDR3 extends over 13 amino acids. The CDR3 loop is CASSLEGTGELFF. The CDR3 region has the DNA TGCGCCAGCAGCTTGGAAGGCACCGGGGAGCTGTTTTTT.

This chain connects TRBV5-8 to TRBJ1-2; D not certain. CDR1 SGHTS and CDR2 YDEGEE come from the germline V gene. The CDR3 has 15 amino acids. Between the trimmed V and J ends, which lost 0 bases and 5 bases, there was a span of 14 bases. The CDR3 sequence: CASSLAEGVQYGYTF. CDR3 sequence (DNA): TGTGCCAGCAGCTTGGCGGAGGGAGTTCAGTATGGCTACACCTTC.

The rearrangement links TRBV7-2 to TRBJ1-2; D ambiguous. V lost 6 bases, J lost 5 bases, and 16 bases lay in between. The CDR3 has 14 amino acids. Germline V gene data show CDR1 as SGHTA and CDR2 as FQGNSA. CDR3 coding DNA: TGTGCCAGCAGGCAAGGCCGGCAGTTTTATGGCTACACCTTC. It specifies CASRQGRQFYGYTF. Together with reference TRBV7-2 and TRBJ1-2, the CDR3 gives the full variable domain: GAGVSQSPSNKVTEKGKDVELRCDPISGHTALYWYRQSLGQGLEFLIYFQGNSAPDKSGLPSDRFSAERTGGSVSTLTIQRTQQEDSAVYLCASRQGRQFYGYTFGSGTRLTVV.

CDR3 sequence: CAIRGGAEAFF. Written as DNA, the CDR3 is TGTGCCATCAGGGGGGGAGCTGAAGCTTTCTTT. This rearrangement joins TRBV10-3 to TRBJ1-1, with D maybe TRBD1 (5 bases). Germline assignment: CDR1 ENHRY and CDR2 SYGVKD. CDR3 length: 11 residues. Trimming removed 6 bases from V and 6 bases from J, with 8 bases in between.

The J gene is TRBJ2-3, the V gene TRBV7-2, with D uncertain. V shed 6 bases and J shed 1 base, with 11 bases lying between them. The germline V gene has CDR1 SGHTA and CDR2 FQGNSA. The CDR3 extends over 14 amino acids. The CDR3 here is CASSRVGRTDTQYF. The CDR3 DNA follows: TGTGCCAGCAGTAGGGTAGGGCGCACAGATACGCAGTATTTT. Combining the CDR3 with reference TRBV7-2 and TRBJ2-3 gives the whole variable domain GAGVSQSPSNKVTEKGKDVELRCDPISGHTALYWYRQSLGQGLEFLIYFQGNSAPDKSGLPSDRFSAERTGGSVSTLTIQRTQQEDSAVYLCASSRVGRTDTQYFGPGTRLTVL.

The CDR3 nucleotides read TGCGCCAGCAGCGGTAGCGGGGGCCGCACAGATACGCAGTATTTT. Translating it yields CASSGSGGRTDTQYF. The J gene is TRBJ2-3, the V gene TRBV5-1, with 9 bases aligning to TRBD2. This CDR3 has 15 amino acids. The J segment lost 1 base and the V segment lost 4 bases, leaving 4 bases of the junction unmatched. Germline values: CDR1 SGHRS, CDR2 YFSETQ.

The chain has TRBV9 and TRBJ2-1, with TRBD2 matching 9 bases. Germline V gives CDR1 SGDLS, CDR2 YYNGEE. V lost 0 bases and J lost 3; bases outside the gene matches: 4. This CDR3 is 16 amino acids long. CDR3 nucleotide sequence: TGTGCCAGCAGCGTAGAGTCTAGCGGGGTCTACAATGAGCAGTTCTTC. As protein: CASSVESSGVYNEQFF. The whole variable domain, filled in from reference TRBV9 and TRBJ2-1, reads DSGVTQTPKHLITATGQRVTLRCSPRSGDLSVYWYQQSLDQGLQFLIQYYNGEERAKGNILERFSAQQFPDLHSELNLSSLELGDSALYFCASSVESSGVYNEQFFGPGTRLTVL.

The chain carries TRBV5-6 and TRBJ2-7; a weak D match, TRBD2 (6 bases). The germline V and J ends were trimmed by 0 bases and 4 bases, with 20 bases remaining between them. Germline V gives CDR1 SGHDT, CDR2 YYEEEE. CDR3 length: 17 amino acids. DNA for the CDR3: TGTGCCAGCAGCTTGGGGGAGGTCCGCCGGGGAGGATACGAGCAGTACTTC. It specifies CASSLGEVRRGGYEQYF.

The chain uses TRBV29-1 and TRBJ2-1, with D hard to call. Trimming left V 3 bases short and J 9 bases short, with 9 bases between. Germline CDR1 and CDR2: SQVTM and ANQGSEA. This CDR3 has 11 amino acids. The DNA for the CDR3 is TGCAGCGTTGACGACTTGGGTGAGCAGTTCTTC. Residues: CSVDDLGEQFF.